These 4 T cell receptor beta chains share one sample of origin, sequenced in a study of blood T cell repertoires in COVID-19. Assay used: immunoSEQ multiplex PCR; TCRdb lists only in-frame clones, some missing. Found here are 65,000 to 90,000 clones, roughly four fifths of them singletons; the top ten hold 2% to 2.5%. The sequenced material came from peripheral blood. Source of these receptors: a man in his sixties or seventies with COVID-19, enrolled during active disease.

The count of this clone is one. The chain employs TRBV7-2 and TRBJ1-6; 9 nucleotides match TRBD1. Per the germline V gene, CDR1 is SGHTA and CDR2 is FQGNSA. The J segment lost 10 bases and the V segment lost 5 bases, leaving 6 bases of the junction unmatched. The CDR3 runs 14 residues. The DNA for the CDR3 is TGTGCCAGCAGCCCCCCCGGGACAGGGTCACCCCTCCACTTT. Translating gives CASSPPGTGSPLHF.

The rearrangement joins TRBV30 to TRBJ2-7; 9 nucleotides align to TRBD2. V dropped 0 bases and J dropped 5; count of bases not matched to a gene: 11. Germline lookup yields CDR1 GTSNPN and CDR2 SVGIG (reference sequence). The CDR3 has 16 amino acids. DNA for the CDR3: TGTGCCTGGAGTGTGGGTAGCGGGAGTACCAGAAACGAGCAGTACTTC. It is translated as CAWSVGSGSTRNEQYF.

V and J are TRBV6-2 or TRBV6-3 and TRBJ2-1; 13 positions agree with TRBD2. The CDR3 spans 15 residues. Germline V CDR1 and CDR2: MNHEY, SVGEGT. V trimming: 6 bases; J trimming: 7 bases; junction bases outside the gene matches: 6. The CDR3 spells CASSQLAGGFNEQFF. The DNA of the CDR3 is TGTGCCAGCAGCCAACTAGCGGGAGGGTTTAATGAGCAGTTCTTC.

The rearrangement links TRBV5-4 to TRBJ2-2, with D possibly matching TRBD1 (5 bases). CDR1 is SGHNT and CDR2 is YYREEE in the germline V gene (reference sequence). V lost 0 bases and J 0 bases, leaving 15 bases between the germline ends. The CDR3 is 18 amino acids. The CDR3 loop is CASSLAERGTANTGELFF. In nucleotides, the CDR3 is TGTGCCAGCAGCTTGGCGGAAAGGGGCACGGCGAACACCGGGGAGCTGTTTTTT. The full variable domain, completed using reference TRBV5-4 and TRBJ2-2, is ETGVTQSPTHLIKTRGQQVTLRCSSQSGHNTVSWYQQALGQGPQFIFQYYREEENGRGNFPPRFSGLQFPNYSSELNVNALELDDSALYLCASSLAERGTANTGELFFGEGSRLTVL.